The rows below give T cell receptor beta chains drawn from one sample of a study of CD8 T cells in ankylosing spondylitis. TCRdb ran MiXCR on the 5' RACE reads and lists one entry per CDR3 protein. The table shows 250,000 or so distinct CDR3 sequences, with 9.5% to 12% occurring only once. Sequencing was done on a sample of blood, either unsorted or a sorted T cell fraction (not recorded which). The receptors stem from a male donor with ankylosing spondylitis or in good health (not recorded which). Each CDR3 is given with its conserved first and last residue. D genes are given only for firm matches.

v_gene | d_gene | len | CDR3aa
TRBV6-2/TRBV6-3 | NA | 20 | CASSYSVWVGPRDGNQPQHF
TRBV5-1 | NA | 12 | CASSLGVSEQYF
TRBV29-1 | TRBD1 | 13 | CSARTGGFDGYTF
TRBV20-1 | TRBD1 | 13 | CSAGGQLIPEAFF
TRBV20-1 | NA | 13 | CSASFPAQETQYF
TRBV27 | NA | 13 | CASGDSRSWEQYF
TRBV6-4 | NA | 14 | CASSDSTGGAGYTF
TRBV4-2 | NA | 18 | CASSQKSPASTSYNEQFF
TRBV9 | NA | 15 | CTSSVAGGGFETQYF
TRBV28 | NA | 10 | CATKTGRQFF